The 9 T cell receptor beta chains below were found in one sample sequenced in a study of blood T cell repertoires in COVID-19. Using immunoSEQ multiplex PCR, the repertoire was profiled, and TCRdb retains in-frame clones only, with some absent. The sample carries roughly 100,000 clones, approximately 80% recorded once. The sample was peripheral blood. The receptors come from a man older than 75 with acute or convalescent COVID-19.

This chain links TRBV6-6 with TRBJ2-7; D ambiguous. This CDR3 has 13 residues. Trimming shortened V by 7 bases and J by 3 bases, and 13 bases separated the two germline ends. Germline values: CDR1 MNHNY, CDR2 SVGAGI (reference sequence). The CDR3 loop is CASTADSNYEQYF. CDR3 coding DNA: TGTGCCAGCACGGCCGACTCAAACTACGAGCAGTACTTC.

The V and J genes are TRBV6-5 and TRBJ1-5, with D possibly matching TRBD1 (5 bases). V was pared by 7 bases and J by 7 bases, with 14 bases between. CDR1 MNHEY and CDR2 SVGAGI come from the germline V gene. The CDR3 is made up of 13 amino acids. The chain's CDR3 is CASKDRGGQPQHF. The CDR3 nucleotides read TGTGCCAGCAAGGATAGGGGAGGCCAGCCCCAGCATTTT.

CDR3 in amino acids: CASSYSGQTNTGELFF. The CDR3 DNA is TGTGCCAGCAGCTATTCGGGACAGACGAACACCGGGGAGCTGTTTTTT. The V and J genes are TRBV7-2 and TRBJ2-2; 7 positions match TRBD1. V lost 4 bases, J lost 0 bases, and 5 bases stayed unmatched. The germline gives CDR1 SGHTA, CDR2 FQGNSA. The CDR3 has 16 residues.

This clone is labeled as medium-sized. This rearrangement joins TRBV28 to TRBJ1-2; D perhaps matches TRBD1 (5 bases). Trimming stripped 4 bases from V and 5 bases from J, with 17 bases between. The CDR3 is made up of 15 amino acids. Germline V lookup: CDR1 MDHEN, CDR2 SYDVKM. For the CDR3, the DNA is TGTGCCAGCAGTTCCATTGTCGGGGGAAGGTATGGCTACACCTTC. Protein product: CASSSIVGGRYGYTF.

The chain's CDR3 is CSASPGRGNGYTF. The CDR3 nucleotides are TGCAGTGCTAGTCCTGGCCGGGGGAATGGCTACACCTTC. The chain joins TRBV20-1 to TRBJ1-2, with D possibly matching TRBD1 (5 bases). The CDR3 extends over 13 amino acids. With 3 bases removed from V and 6 bases from J, the gap between germline ends came to 14 bases. From germline, CDR1 is DFQATT and CDR2 SNEGSKA (reference sequence).

At least ten counts were recorded for this clone. V and J are TRBV12-5 and TRBJ2-3, with D perhaps TRBD2 (6 bases). The germline CDR1 and CDR2 sequences are LGHNT and FRNRAP. The CDR3 is 16 amino acids. Between the trimmed V and J ends, which lost 1 base and 0 bases, there was a span of 11 bases. The CDR3 sequence is CASGLATGASTDTQYF. The CDR3 nucleotides are TGTGCTAGTGGTTTGGCCACGGGAGCCAGCACAGATACGCAGTATTTT.

The CDR3 DNA sequence: TGCGCCAGCAGCTTGTGGGTAGGGGGCTTCGACAATGAGCAGTTCTTC. Translating it yields CASSLWVGGFDNEQFF. This chain connects TRBV5-1 to TRBJ2-1; 7 bases fit TRBD1. The CDR3 spans 16 residues. V gave up 1 base and J gave up 5 bases; unmatched junction bases: 9. The germline V gene encodes CDR1 SGHRS and CDR2 YFSETQ.

The chain couples TRBV5-4 to TRBJ2-2; a weak D match, TRBD2 (5 bases). V was trimmed by 4 bases and J by 1 base, leaving 11 bases between them. Per the germline V gene, CDR1 is SGHNT and CDR2 is YYREEE (reference sequence). This CDR3 region has 15 residues. CDR3 residues: CASSPDSGNTGELFF. CDR3 nucleotides: TGTGCCAGCAGCCCGGACTCGGGGAACACCGGGGAGCTGTTTTTT.

This chain uses TRBV19 with TRBJ1-2, with a weak D call TRBD1 (6 bases). Looked up from germline, CDR1 is LNHDA and CDR2 is SQIVND (reference sequence). V lost 6 bases to trimming and J lost 4 bases, with 15 bases between them. This CDR3 is built from 14 residues. The CDR3 reads CASSLQGAGYGYTF. CDR3 nucleotide sequence: TGTGCCAGTAGCTTACAGGGTGCTGGCTATGGCTACACCTTC.